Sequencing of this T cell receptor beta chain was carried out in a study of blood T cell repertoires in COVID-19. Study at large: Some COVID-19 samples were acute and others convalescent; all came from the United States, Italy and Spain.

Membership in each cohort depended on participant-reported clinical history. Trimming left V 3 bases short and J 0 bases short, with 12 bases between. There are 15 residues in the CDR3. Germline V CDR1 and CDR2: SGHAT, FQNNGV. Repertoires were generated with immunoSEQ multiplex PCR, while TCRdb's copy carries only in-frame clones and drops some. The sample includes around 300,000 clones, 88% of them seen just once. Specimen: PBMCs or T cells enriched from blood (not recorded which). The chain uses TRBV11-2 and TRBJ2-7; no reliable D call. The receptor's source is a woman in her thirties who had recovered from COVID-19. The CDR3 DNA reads TGTGCCAGCAGCTTCCCCCTTCGACACTCCTACGAGCAGTACTTC. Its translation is CASSFPLRHSYEQYF.